The 20 T cell receptor beta chains reported below all come from one sample, sequenced in a study of lymphopenia after photon versus proton radiotherapy. Repertoires were generated with immunoSEQ multiplex PCR, while TCRdb's copy carries only in-frame clones and drops some. The repertoire holds about 17,000 clones, with more than 85% as singletons. Sequencing was performed on peripheral blood, taken from a patient treated with photon-based radiotherapy. Source of these receptors: a woman aged 40 to 50 with cholangiocarcinoma.

The rearrangement joins TRBV4-2 to TRBJ2-2, with a weak D call TRBD2 (6 bases). CDR3 length equals 18 residues. Between the trimmed V and J ends, which lost 1 base and 7 bases, there was a span of 22 bases. CDR1 is LGHNA and CDR2 is YNFKEQ in the germline V gene. This CDR3 reads CASSQVQIPSVGGGELFF. As DNA, the CDR3 is TGTGCCAGCAGCCAAGTACAGATCCCCTCGGTGGGGGGCGGGGAGCTGTTTTTT.

The V call is TRBV10-2, the J call TRBJ2-3; D is uncertain. The CDR3 runs to 13 residues. With 6 bases removed from V and 0 bases from J, the gap between germline ends came to 7 bases. Germline loops: CDR1 WSHSY, CDR2 SAAADI. The CDR3 DNA sequence: TGCGCCAGCAGGGCAACTAGCACAGATACGCAGTATTTT. Encoded protein: CASRATSTDTQYF.

The chain carries TRBV21-1 and TRBJ1-5; the table's D call TRBD1 went unverified against the DNA. TRBV21-1 is a documented pseudogene. There are 17 residues in the CDR3. In DNA, the CDR3 is TGTGCCAGCAGCGAGAGTATAGACGGACAGAGCAATCAGCCCCAGCATTTT. It yields the protein CASSESIDGQSNQPQHF.

The chain couples TRBV11-2 to TRBJ2-7; D is unclear. Deletions cut 1 base from V and 6 bases from J, with 4 bases between. The CDR3 extends over 11 amino acids. From germline, CDR1 is SGHAT and CDR2 FQNNGV. Here the CDR3 reads CASSLATEQYF. The CDR3 bases are TGTGCCAGCAGCTTAGCGACCGAGCAGTACTTC.

The rearrangement uses TRBV30 and TRBJ2-3; D may match TRBD1 or TRBD2 (5 bases each). Germline CDR1 and CDR2: GTSNPN and SVGIG (reference sequence). V was shortened by 0 bases and J by 6 bases, with 19 bases between the two germline ends. The CDR3 totals 16 residues. The CDR3 nucleotides read TGTGCCTGGAGTGTAACCGGGGCGCTTGGTTGGGATACGCAGTATTTT. This gives the protein CAWSVTGALGWDTQYF.

The V call is TRBV11-2, the J call TRBJ1-1, with 7 positions matching TRBD1. Trimming took 1 base from V and 6 from J; bases not matched to a gene: 2. The germline gives CDR1 SGHAT, CDR2 FQNNGV. This CDR3 contains 13 residues. The CDR3 coding sequence is TGTGCCAGCAGCTTAGCAGGGGGGTCTGAAGCTTTCTTT. It specifies CASSLAGGSEAFF. The whole variable domain, remainder taken from reference TRBV11-2 and TRBJ1-1, is EAGVAQSPRYKIIEKRQSVAFWCNPISGHATLYWYQQILGQGPKLLIQFQNNGVVDDSQLPKDRFSAERLKGVDSTLKIQPAKLEDSAVYLCASSLAGGSEAFFGQGTRLTVV.

The chain combines TRBV11-2 with TRBJ2-7; 10 bases line up with TRBD2. The CDR3 consists of 15 residues. The germline V gene encodes CDR1 SGHAT and CDR2 FQNNGV. After removal of 4 bases from V and 2 bases from J, the junction contained 5 bases not matched to a gene. CDR3 amino acids: CASSSGLAEPYEQYF. The CDR3 DNA reads TGTGCCAGCAGCTCTGGACTAGCGGAGCCCTACGAGCAGTACTTC.

The chain couples TRBV6-5 to TRBJ1-5; the D is unclear. V lost 6 bases, J lost 2 bases, and 5 bases lay in between. In germline, CDR1 is MNHEY, CDR2 SVGAGI. The CDR3 covers 12 residues. The DNA for the CDR3 is TGTGCCAGCAGCAGTGGCAATCAGCCCCAGCATTTT. Protein sequence: CASSSGNQPQHF.

This chain links TRBV19 with TRBJ1-1; D not resolved. The CDR3 is made up of 16 amino acids. Germline V gene lookup returns CDR1 LNHDA and CDR2 SQIVND (reference sequence). V was trimmed by 8 bases and J by 3 bases, leaving 22 bases between them. CDR3 loop: CASRDLAMGQDTEAFF. CDR3 sequence (DNA): TGTGCCAGTCGGGATCTCGCTATGGGTCAGGACACTGAAGCTTTCTTT.

The chain joins TRBV4-3 to TRBJ2-2, with D perhaps matching TRBD1 (5 bases). Germline V lookup: CDR1 LGHNA, CDR2 YSLEER. CDR3 length: 19 amino acids. Trimming removed 4 bases at V and 5 bases at J, with 26 bases between. This CDR3 is CASSRRLVAGRGETGELFF. The CDR3 DNA reads TGCGCCAGCAGCCGAAGATTGGTTGCAGGGCGCGGAGAAACCGGGGAGCTGTTTTTT.

The chain has TRBV5-4 and TRBJ2-4, with D possibly matching TRBD2 (6 bases). Looked up from germline, CDR1 is SGHNT and CDR2 is YYREEE (reference sequence). The CDR3 spans 13 residues. V gave up 2 bases and J gave up 7 bases, with 10 bases separating them. DNA for the CDR3: TGTGCCAGCAGCTTTGGTGGGGGGAACATTCAGTACTTC. Translating gives CASSFGGGNIQYF.

The rearrangement links TRBV5-8 to TRBJ1-2; 9 bases line up with TRBD1. Trimming cost V 4 bases and J 0 bases; bases outside gene matches: 4. The length of the CDR3 is 15 residues. Germline lookup yields CDR1 SGHTS and CDR2 YDEGEE. CDR3 in amino acids: CASSGGQGTNYGYTF. The CDR3 DNA is TGTGCCAGCAGCGGGGGACAGGGAACTAACTATGGCTACACCTTC.

The DNA of the CDR3 is TGTGCCTGGGCCACGGGACTTCCCTCCGACTATGGCTACACCTTC. The encoded protein is CAWATGLPSDYGYTF. The rearrangement uses TRBV30 and TRBJ1-2, with TRBD1 as a possible D gene (5 bases). Between the trimmed V and J ends, which lost 5 bases and 3 bases, there was a span of 19 bases. CDR3 length equals 15 residues. The germline CDR1 and CDR2 sequences are GTSNPN and SVGIG (reference sequence).

This clone occurred once. This chain links TRBV6-1 with TRBJ1-1; no firm D call. There are 13 residues in the CDR3. Germline V gene lookup returns CDR1 MNHNS and CDR2 SASEGT. V was clipped by 4 bases and J by 5 bases, with 11 bases between them. The CDR3, as DNA: TGTGCCAGCAGTGGTGAGGTATGGACTGAAGCTTTCTTT. It encodes CASSGEVWTEAFF.

The chain carries TRBV19 and TRBJ1-6; tentative D call: TRBD1 (5 bases). The V gene lost 9 bases and the J gene lost 7 bases, with 16 bases spanning the gap. This CDR3 spans 14 amino acids. Germline V lookup: CDR1 LNHDA, CDR2 SQIVND (reference sequence). The CDR3 bases are TGTGCCAGCCGAACCCGGGACTTAAATTCACCCCTCCACTTT. Protein sequence: CASRTRDLNSPLHF.

This chain links TRBV9 with TRBJ2-5; 7 nucleotides line up with TRBD1. CDR3 length: 16 amino acids. V was clipped by 4 bases and J by 2 bases; unmatched bases: 11. In germline, CDR1 is SGDLS, CDR2 YYNGEE. CDR3 sequence: CASSKRGGRGQETQYF. The CDR3 nucleotides read TGTGCCAGCAGCAAACGAGGAGGCAGGGGGCAAGAGACCCAGTACTTC. The full variable domain, rest sourced from reference TRBV9 and TRBJ2-5, is DSGVTQTPKHLITATGQRVTLRCSPRSGDLSVYWYQQSLDQGLQFLIQYYNGEERAKGNILERFSAQQFPDLHSELNLSSLELGDSALYFCASSKRGGRGQETQYFGPGTRLLVL.

This chain uses TRBV5-4 with TRBJ1-6; D gene uncertain. The CDR3 runs 19 residues. Germline CDR1 is SGHNT and CDR2 is YYREEE (reference sequence). V gave up 4 bases and J gave up 4 bases, with 24 bases separating them. The CDR3 protein is CASSPPILAVSSYNSPLHF. The CDR3 nucleotides read TGTGCCAGCAGCCCCCCAATATTAGCCGTCTCAAGTTATAATTCACCCCTCCACTTT.

The CDR3 DNA reads TGTGCCAGCAGTTACTTTAGAGGGAATGAGCAGTTCTTC. Its translation is CASSYFRGNEQFF. The chain has TRBV6-5 and TRBJ2-1, with D perhaps TRBD2 (5 bases). The length of the CDR3 is 13 residues. Deletions cut 1 base from V and 7 bases from J, with 8 bases between. Germline V gene sequence: CDR1 MNHEY, CDR2 SVGAGI.

This sequence joins TRBV2 and TRBJ1-5, with a tentative D call TRBD1 (5 bases). Trimming took off 5 bases at V and 6 bases at J, with 14 bases between the two ends. The germline gives CDR1 SNHLY, CDR2 FYNNEI. The CDR3 length is 14 residues. The CDR3 sequence: CASSQQGRSQPQHF. CDR3 DNA sequence: TGTGCCAGCAGTCAGCAGGGTAGGAGTCAGCCCCAGCATTTT.

A note on this clone: The sample carries other DNA sequences with the same CDR3. V and J are TRBV5-4 and TRBJ2-7, with no clear D. Germline V lookup: CDR1 SGHNT, CDR2 YYREEE (reference sequence). Trimming pared 4 bases from V and 2 bases from J, leaving 10 bases between. The CDR3 runs to 13 residues. The CDR3 DNA sequence: TGTGCCAGCAGCAACGGCGGTACCTACGAGCAGTACTTC. This translates into CASSNGGTYEQYF.